In this sample, the clone carrying this T cell receptor (beta chain) turned up many times. Subjects aged 18 to 65 presented with newly diagnosed hyperthyroidism of less than 2 months' duration. The data derive from a study of T cells in Graves' hyperthyroidism and ophthalmopathy. V lost 0 bases, J lost 1 base, and 10 bases lay in between. The CDR3 contains 15 residues. The germline V gene has CDR1 SGDLS and CDR2 YYNGEE. Amplified regions were TCR beta CDR3 sequences from RNA transcripts. The HTBI primer set served for first-round RT-PCR of the TCR CDR3. TCRdb used MiXCR to reprocess the multiplex PCR reads, holding one entry per CDR3 protein. The sample shows about 690,000 distinct CDR3 sequences, 15% to 20% of them seen only once.

This rearrangement joins TRBV9 to TRBJ2-5; no reliable D call. The receptor was isolated from a man aged 45-60 years with Graves' hyperthyroidism. The sequencing sample was made of blood. CDR3 nucleotides: TGTGCCAGCAGCGTAGGTAGACGGGTCCAAGAGACCCAGTACTTC. This translates into CASSVGRRVQETQYF.